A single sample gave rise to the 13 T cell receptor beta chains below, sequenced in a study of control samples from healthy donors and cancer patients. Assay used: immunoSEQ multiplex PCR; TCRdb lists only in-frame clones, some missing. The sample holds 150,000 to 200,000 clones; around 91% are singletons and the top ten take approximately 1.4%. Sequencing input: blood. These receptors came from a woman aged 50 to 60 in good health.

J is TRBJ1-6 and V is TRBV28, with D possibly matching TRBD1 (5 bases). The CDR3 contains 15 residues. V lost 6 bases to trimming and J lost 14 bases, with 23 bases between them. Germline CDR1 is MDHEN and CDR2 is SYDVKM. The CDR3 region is CASRTQGRGVGALHF. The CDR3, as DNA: TGTGCCAGCAGGACCCAGGGACGCGGCGTGGGAGCCCTCCACTTT.

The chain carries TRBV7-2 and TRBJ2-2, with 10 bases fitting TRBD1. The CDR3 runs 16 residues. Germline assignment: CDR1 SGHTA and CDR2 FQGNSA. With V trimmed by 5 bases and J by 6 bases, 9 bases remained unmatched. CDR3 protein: CASSGFPGQGSGELFF. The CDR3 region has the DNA TGTGCCAGCAGCGGATTCCCGGGACAGGGGTCCGGGGAGCTGTTTTTT. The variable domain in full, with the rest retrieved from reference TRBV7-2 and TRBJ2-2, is GAGVSQSPSNKVTEKGKDVELRCDPISGHTALYWYRQSLGQGLEFLIYFQGNSAPDKSGLPSDRFSAERTGGSVSTLTIQRTQQEDSAVYLCASSGFPGQGSGELFFGEGSRLTVL.

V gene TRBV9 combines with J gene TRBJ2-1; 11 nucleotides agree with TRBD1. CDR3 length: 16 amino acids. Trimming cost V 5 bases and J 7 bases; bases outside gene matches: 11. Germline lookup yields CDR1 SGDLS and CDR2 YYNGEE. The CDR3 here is CASRADPGQGGNEQFF. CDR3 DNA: TGTGCCAGCAGGGCAGACCCGGGACAGGGGGGAAATGAGCAGTTCTTC.

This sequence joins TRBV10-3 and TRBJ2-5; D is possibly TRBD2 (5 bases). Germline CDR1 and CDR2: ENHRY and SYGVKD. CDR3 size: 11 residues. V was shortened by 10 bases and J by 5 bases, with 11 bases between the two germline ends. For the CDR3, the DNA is TGTGCCACCGGGGATGGGGAGACCCAGTACTTC. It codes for CATGDGETQYF.

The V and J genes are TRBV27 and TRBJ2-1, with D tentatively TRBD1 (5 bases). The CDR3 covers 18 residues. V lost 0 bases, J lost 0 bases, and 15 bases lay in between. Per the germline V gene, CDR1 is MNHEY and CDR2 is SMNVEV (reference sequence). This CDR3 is CASSLSALTDPSYNEQFF. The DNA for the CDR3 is TGTGCCAGCAGTTTATCGGCCCTGACAGACCCCTCCTACAATGAGCAGTTCTTC.

In DNA, the CDR3 is TGTGCCAGCAGCCCTCAGTTCTACACTGAAGCTTTCTTT. Translation gives CASSPQFYTEAFF. The chain uses TRBV5-6 and TRBJ1-1; D not certain. Trimming cost V 4 bases and J 3 bases, with 10 bases left between them. Germline lookup yields CDR1 SGHDT and CDR2 YYEEEE. The CDR3 is made up of 13 amino acids.

CDR3 DNA: TGTGCCAGCAGAGGGGCCAGGGGCACAGATACGCAGTATTTT. This codes for CASRGARGTDTQYF. The V gene is TRBV6-5, the J gene TRBJ2-3; D may be TRBD1 (5 bases). Between the trimmed V and J ends, which lost 6 bases and 1 base, there was a span of 11 bases. This CDR3 has 14 amino acids. Per the germline V gene, CDR1 is MNHEY and CDR2 is SVGAGI.

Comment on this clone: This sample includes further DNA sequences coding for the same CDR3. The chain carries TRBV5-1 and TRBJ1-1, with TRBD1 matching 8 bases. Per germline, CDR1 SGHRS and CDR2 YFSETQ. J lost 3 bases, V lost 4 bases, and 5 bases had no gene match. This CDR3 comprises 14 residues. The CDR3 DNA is TGCGCCAGCAGCCTCCAGGGGGCTGACACTGAAGCTTTCTTT. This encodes CASSLQGADTEAFF.

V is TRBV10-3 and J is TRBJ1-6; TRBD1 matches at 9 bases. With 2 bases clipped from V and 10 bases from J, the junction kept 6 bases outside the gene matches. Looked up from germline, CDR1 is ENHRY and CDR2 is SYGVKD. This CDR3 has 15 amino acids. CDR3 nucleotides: TGTGCCATCAGTGAGGGGGGACAGGGAGACTCACCCCTCCACTTT. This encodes CAISEGGQGDSPLHF.

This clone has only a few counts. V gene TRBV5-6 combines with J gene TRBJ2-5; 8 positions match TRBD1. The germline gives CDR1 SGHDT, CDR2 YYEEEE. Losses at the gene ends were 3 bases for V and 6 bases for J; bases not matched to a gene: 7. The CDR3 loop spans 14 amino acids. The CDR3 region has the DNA TGTGCCAGCAGCTCCGGACAGGGAGGACAGACCCAGTACTTC. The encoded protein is CASSSGQGGQTQYF.

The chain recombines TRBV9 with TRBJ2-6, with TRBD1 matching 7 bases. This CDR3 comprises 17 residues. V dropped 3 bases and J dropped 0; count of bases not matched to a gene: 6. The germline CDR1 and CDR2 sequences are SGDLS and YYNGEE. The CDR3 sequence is CASSGQGPYSGANVLTF. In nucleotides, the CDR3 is TGTGCCAGCAGCGGACAGGGCCCCTACTCTGGGGCCAACGTCCTGACTTTC.

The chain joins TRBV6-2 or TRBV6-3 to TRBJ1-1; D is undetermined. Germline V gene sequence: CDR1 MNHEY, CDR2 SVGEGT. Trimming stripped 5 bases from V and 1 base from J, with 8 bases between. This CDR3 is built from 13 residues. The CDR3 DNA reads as TGTGCCAGCAGTGGGGTCTGGAACACTGAAGCTTTCTTT. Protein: CASSGVWNTEAFF.

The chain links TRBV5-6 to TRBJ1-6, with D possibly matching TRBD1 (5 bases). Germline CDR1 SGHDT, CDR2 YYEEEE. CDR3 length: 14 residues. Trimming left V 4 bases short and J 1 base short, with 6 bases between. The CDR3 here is CASSPGSYNSPLHF. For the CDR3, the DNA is TGTGCCAGCAGCCCAGGGTCCTATAATTCACCCCTCCACTTT.